Sequencing of this TCR beta chain was carried out in a study of T-cell memory formation after mild COVID-19. Study details: Largely donor-specific sequence clusters came from a couple of donors.

Germline V lookup: CDR1 KGHSH, CDR2 LQKENI. V was clipped by 7 bases and J by 3 bases; unmatched bases: 8. The CDR3 is 15 amino acids. In the case of this clonotype: Its antigen remains unknown.

TCRdb reprocessed the 5' RACE reads via MiXCR and lists one record per CDR3 protein. The repertoire has roughly 400,000 distinct CDR3 sequences, 20% to 25% of them found once; the top ten carry 8.5% to 10%. General observations from the study: Memory sampled before infection contained some responding clones, suggesting cross-reactive memory joined. CD4+ clones that contracted lay mainly in CM and EM; CD8+ ones lay in EMRA.

The sample was PBMCs or a T cell subset sorted from them (not recorded which). The rearrangement joins TRBV18 to TRBJ1-1, with TRBD1 matching 10 bases. The sequence was obtained from an adult woman who had mild COVID-19 (a few samples of this study predate the infection). Cell type and time point are not known. In nucleotides, the CDR3 is TGTGCCAGCTTAACAGCTGGGACAGGGGACACTGAAGCTTTCTTT. It codes for CASLTAGTGDTEAFF.